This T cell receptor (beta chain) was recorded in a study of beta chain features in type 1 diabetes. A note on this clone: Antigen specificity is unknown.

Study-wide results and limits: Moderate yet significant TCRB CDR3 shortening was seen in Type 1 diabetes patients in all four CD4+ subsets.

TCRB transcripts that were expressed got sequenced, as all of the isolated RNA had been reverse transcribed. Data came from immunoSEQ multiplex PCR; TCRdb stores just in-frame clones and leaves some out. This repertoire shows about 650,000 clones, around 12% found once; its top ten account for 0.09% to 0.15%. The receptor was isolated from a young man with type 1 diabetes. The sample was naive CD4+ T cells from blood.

The CDR3 sequence: CASSRQGAGELFF. CDR3 DNA sequence: TGTGCCAGTAGTAGACAGGGAGCCGGGGAGCTGTTTTTT. This sequence joins TRBV19 and TRBJ2-2; 7 positions agree with TRBD1. V lost 4 bases and J lost 6; bases outside the gene matches: 2. From germline, CDR1 is LNHDA and CDR2 SQIVND (reference sequence). The CDR3 is made up of 13 amino acids.